This T cell receptor beta chain was obtained from a study of blood T cell repertoires in COVID-19. Turning to the study itself: The United States, Italy and Spain provided the acute and convalescent COVID-19 samples. The analysed material was cDNA or gDNA that came from T cells, B-cell-depleted T cells, or PBMCs.

Sequencing used immunoSEQ multiplex PCR; TCRdb keeps in-frame clones, though not all of them. The table lists approximately 450,000 clones, 75% to 90% of them singletons. CDR3 length: 13 amino acids. The trim removed 3 bases at V and 14 bases at J, leaving 10 bases unmatched. The V gene's germline CDR1 is MDHEN and CDR2 SYDVKM. The sequenced sample consisted of peripheral blood. The TCR was taken from a woman aged 25-40 years with acute or convalescent COVID-19. The chain combines TRBV28 with TRBJ2-3, with TRBD2 matching 8 bases. The CDR3 DNA sequence: TGTGCCAGCAGTTTCGTCGTCGGGGGGGCGCCGTATTTT. Its translation is CASSFVVGGAPYF.